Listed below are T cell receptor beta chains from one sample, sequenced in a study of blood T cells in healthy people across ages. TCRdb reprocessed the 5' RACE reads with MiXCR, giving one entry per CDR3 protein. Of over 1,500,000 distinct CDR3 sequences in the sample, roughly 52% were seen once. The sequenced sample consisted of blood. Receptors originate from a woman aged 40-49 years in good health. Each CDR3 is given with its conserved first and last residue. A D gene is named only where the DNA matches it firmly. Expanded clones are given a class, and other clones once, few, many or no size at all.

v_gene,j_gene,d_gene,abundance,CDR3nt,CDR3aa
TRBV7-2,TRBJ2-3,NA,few,TGTGCCAGCAGCCATCCTTCACTAGGGGGCACAGATACGCAGTATTTT,CASSHPSLGGTDTQYF
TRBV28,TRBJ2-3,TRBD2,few,TGTGCCAGCAGCTCTTCGGCTAGCGGGGGGACTAGCACAGATACGCAGTATTTT,CASSSSASGGTSTDTQYF
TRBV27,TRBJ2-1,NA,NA,TGTGCCAGCAGTTCCAGGCCCAGCTCCTACAATGAGCAGTTCTTC,CASSSRPSSYNEQFF
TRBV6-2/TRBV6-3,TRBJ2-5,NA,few,TGTGCCAGCACGAACCCTCGGGAGACCCAGTACTTC,CASTNPRETQYF
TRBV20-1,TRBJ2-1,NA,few,TGCAGTGCATCCCGTTCGGGCAACAATGAGCAGTTCTTC,CSASRSGNNEQFF
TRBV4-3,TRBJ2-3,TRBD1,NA,TGCGCCAGCAGCCGAGAGAGATCGGGCAGGGGGCGCACAGATACGCAGTATTTT,CASSRERSGRGRTDTQYF
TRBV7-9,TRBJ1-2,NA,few,TGTGCCATCAGACACACAGGGACCAACTATGGCTACACCTTC,CAIRHTGTNYGYTF
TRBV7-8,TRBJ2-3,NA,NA,TGTGCCAGCAGCTTAGTAGTACGGCTAGAGAGAATCCCAGATACGCAGTATTTT,CASSLVVRLERIPDTQYF
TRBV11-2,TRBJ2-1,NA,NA,TGTGCCAGCAGCCTCGCAGGGGGGGTACACTCCTACAATGAGCAGTTCTTC,CASSLAGGVHSYNEQFF
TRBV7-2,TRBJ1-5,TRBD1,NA,TGTGCCAGCAGTCAGGGGGCAAGTCAGCCCCAGCATTTT,CASSQGASQPQHF
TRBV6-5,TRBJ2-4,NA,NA,TGTGCCAGCAGTTACTCTCGGGGTTTCAAAAACATTCAGTACTTC,CASSYSRGFKNIQYF
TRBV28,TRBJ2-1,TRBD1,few,TGTGCCAGCAGTTTACCGGGGACAGGGACCAATGAGCAGTTCTTC,CASSLPGTGTNEQFF
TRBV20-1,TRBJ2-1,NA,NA,TGCAGTGCTAGAGGGGGTAGCCACTCCTACAATGAGCAGTTCTTC,CSARGGSHSYNEQFF
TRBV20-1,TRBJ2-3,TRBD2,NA,TGCAGTGCTAGAGTTCGACTAGCGGGGTTGGCTAATACGCAGTATTTT,CSARVRLAGLANTQYF
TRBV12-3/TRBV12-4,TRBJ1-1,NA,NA,TGTGCCAGCAGTTTGCAGCATTCAAACACTGAAGCTTTCTTT,CASSLQHSNTEAFF